The next 11 T cell receptor beta chains were all read from a single sample in a study of metastatic and nonmetastatic thyroid tumors. No treatment had been given to any patient before thyroid surgery. With MiXCR, TCRdb called clones anew from the PCR reads. The data contain roughly 11,000 clones, around 30% of them seen just once; the ten biggest clones take up 20% to 25%. Source material: adjacent normal tissue. These TCRs come from a male donor with papillary thyroid cancer or a benign thyroid nodule (not recorded which). Some clones in this sample may be carry-over from other donors' samples.

Within the sample, this clone is medium-sized (0.01 to 0.1%). The rearrangement uses TRBV5-6 and TRBJ2-2; 8 nucleotides line up with TRBD1. Germline V gene data show CDR1 as SGHDT and CDR2 as YYEEEE. The CDR3 consists of 16 residues. The V gene end was trimmed by 0 bases and the J gene end by 3 bases; junction bases not matched to a gene: 4. Written as DNA, the CDR3 is TGTGCCAGCAGCTTGGCAGGGGGCGCGGACACCGGGGAGCTGTTTTTT. Translated: CASSLAGGADTGELFF. Filled out from reference TRBV5-6 and TRBJ2-2, the complete variable domain reads DAGVTQSPTHLIKTRGQQVTLRCSPKSGHDTVSWYQQALGQGPQFIFQYYEEEERQRGNFPDRFSGHQFPNYSSELNVNALLLGDSALYLCASSLAGGADTGELFFGEGSRLTVL.

The CDR3 sequence: CASSRDSGGFLEQYF. In DNA, the CDR3 is TGTGCCAGCAGCCGGGACAGCGGGGGGTTCTTGGAGCAGTACTTC. The rearrangement links TRBV27 to TRBJ2-7; 9 bases align to TRBD2. With V trimmed by 6 bases and J by 7 bases, 13 bases remained unmatched. Germline V CDR1 and CDR2: MNHEY, SMNVEV (reference sequence). The CDR3 is 15 amino acids.

The chain employs TRBV6-9 and TRBJ2-7, with D perhaps matching TRBD2 (6 bases). V was cut by 11 bases and J by 7 bases, with 18 bases left in between. This CDR3 has 12 residues. The germline gives CDR1 MNHGY, CDR2 SVAAGI. CDR3 residues: CAGEVRVGEQYF. CDR3 DNA sequence: TGTGCCGGGGAGGTCCGGGTCGGTGAGCAGTACTTC.

The chain carries TRBV20-1 and TRBJ2-3; 10 bases agree with TRBD2. J gave up 5 bases and V 2 bases, and 10 bases lay outside the gene matches. CDR3 length equals 16 residues. Germline V gives CDR1 DFQATT, CDR2 SNEGSKA (reference sequence). The CDR3 sequence: CSARIRVAGGEDTQYF. CDR3 nucleotide sequence: TGCAGTGCTAGAATCAGAGTAGCGGGAGGTGAAGATACGCAGTATTTT.

This clone has more than one count but fewer than ten. In the same sample, other DNA sequences code for this CDR3. The chain is built from TRBV6-2 or TRBV6-3 and TRBJ2-7; tentatively, D is TRBD1 or TRBD2 (5 bases each). CDR1 MNHEY and CDR2 SVGEGT come from the germline V gene. V was trimmed by 6 bases and J by 6 bases, leaving 12 bases between them. The CDR3 has 12 residues. CDR3 DNA sequence: TGTGCCAGCAGCCCCGGGACGCTCGAGCAGTACTTC. This translates into CASSPGTLEQYF.

The chain joins TRBV20-1 to TRBJ2-7; possible D gene TRBD2, 7 bases. The CDR3 length is 18 residues. The germline V and J ends were trimmed by 1 base and 0 bases, with 22 bases remaining between them. Looked up from germline, CDR1 is DFQATT and CDR2 is SNEGSKA (reference sequence). The CDR3 DNA reads as TGCAGTGCTAGAGGGACAGAGGGTGGCGGGGGTTTCTCCTACGAGCAGTACTTC. Translating it yields CSARGTEGGGGFSYEQYF.

The chain recombines TRBV20-1 with TRBJ1-4, with TRBD1 identical over 8 bases. CDR1 and CDR2 (germline): DFQATT, SNEGSKA (reference sequence). The CDR3 consists of 16 residues. Unmatched junction bases numbered 5, after V lost 2 bases and J lost 0 bases. The chain's CDR3 is CSARQGANPTNEKLFF. The DNA for the CDR3 is TGCAGTGCTAGACAGGGGGCAAACCCAACTAATGAAAAACTGTTTTTT.

The chain uses TRBV11-1 and TRBJ2-2; tentative D call: TRBD1 (5 bases). The CDR3 has 16 residues. The germline CDR1 and CDR2 sequences are SGHAT and FQDESV (reference sequence). V was cut by 1 base and J by 0 bases, with 9 bases left in between. CDR3: CASSLGPGTNTGELFF. The CDR3, as DNA: TGTGCCAGCAGCTTAGGCCCAGGGACGAACACCGGGGAGCTGTTTTTT. The full variable domain, completed using reference TRBV11-1 and TRBJ2-2, is EAEVAQSPRYKITEKSQAVAFWCDPISGHATLYWYRQILGQGPELLVQFQDESVVDDSQLPKDRFSAERLKGVDSTLKIQPAELGDSAMYLCASSLGPGTNTGELFFGEGSRLTVL.

This clone is deemed medium-sized. A single base separates this from a much larger clone, so it may be a read error. The CDR3, as DNA: TGTGCCGGCAGCATCCACAGGGGCGGTCCGGGGAACACTGAAGCTTTCTTT. Its protein is CAGSIHRGGPGNTEAFF. The chain recombines TRBV9 with TRBJ1-1, with 7 positions matching TRBD1. The CDR3 is made up of 17 amino acids. Germline V gives CDR1 SGDLS, CDR2 YYNGEE.

This clone is deemed medium-sized. This rearrangement joins TRBV19 to TRBJ2-2; 8 nucleotides line up with TRBD1. Germline values: CDR1 LNHDA, CDR2 SQIVND (reference sequence). The CDR3 sequence is 13 residues long. V was pared by 6 bases and J by 5 bases, with 2 bases of the junction left unmatched. For the CDR3, the DNA is TGTGCCAGTAGCCGACAGGGGACCGGGGAGCTGTTTTTT. Protein: CASSRQGTGELFF.

This clone has only a few counts. The chain uses TRBV6-1 and TRBJ1-6, with D possibly matching TRBD1 (5 bases). CDR1 and CDR2 from the germline V gene are MNHNS and SASEGT. This CDR3 comprises 14 residues. Trimming pared 2 bases from V and 6 bases from J, leaving 8 bases between. CDR3 bases: TGTGCCAGCAGTGAACTCGGGGGTAATTCACCCCTCCACTTT. It yields the protein CASSELGGNSPLHF.